Presented here are 15 T cell receptor beta chains from one specimen sequenced in a study of TIL therapy for anti-PD-1-resistant metastatic lung cancer. The immunoSEQ assay was v3. Clones were sequenced by immunoSEQ multiplex PCR, and TCRdb holds only the in-frame ones, with some missing. Here the sample spans 45,000 to 75,000 clones, roughly 87% being singletons. Stated time point: pre-treatment sample, taken before nivolumab and TIL therapy. The specimen comprised blood, sampled at baseline. These TCRs come from a person aged 30 to 80 with non-small cell lung cancer.

This clone was seen once. The chain recombines TRBV6-5 with TRBJ1-5; weak D call: TRBD1 (5 bases). In germline, CDR1 is MNHEY, CDR2 SVGAGI. The CDR3 spans 15 residues. With 6 bases removed from V and 3 bases from J, the gap between germline ends came to 15 bases. The CDR3 is CASSSVGGDNQPQHF. CDR3 sequence (DNA): TGTGCCAGCAGCTCAGTCGGAGGGGACAATCAGCCCCAGCATTTT.

The chain has TRBV6-5 and TRBJ2-6; no definite D call. Germline assignment: CDR1 MNHEY and CDR2 SVGAGI. V dropped 5 bases and J dropped 0 bases, with 8 bases sitting between them. This CDR3 comprises 15 residues. The CDR3 DNA reads as TGTGCCAGCAGTCTCAGCCTCTCTGGGGCCAACGTCCTGACTTTC. Residues: CASSLSLSGANVLTF.

This chain connects TRBV5-8 to TRBJ2-7, with 9 bases fitting TRBD1. After removal of 2 bases from V and 0 bases from J, the junction contained 3 bases not matched to a gene. The CDR3 is 15 residues long. CDR1 is SGHTS and CDR2 is YDEGEE in the germline V gene. CDR3 in DNA: TGTGCCAGCAGCTTCCTACAGGGGGCCTCCTACGAGCAGTACTTC. It is translated as CASSFLQGASYEQYF.

The chain carries TRBV6-6 and TRBJ1-6, with 8 nucleotides matching TRBD1. V lost 2 bases and J lost 7; bases outside the gene matches: 1. Per germline, CDR1 MNHNY and CDR2 SVGAGI (reference sequence). This CDR3 is built from 14 residues. CDR3 sequence reads: CASSYTGGNSPLHF. The CDR3, as DNA: TGTGCCAGCAGTTACACAGGGGGGAATTCACCCCTCCACTTT.

The rearrangement links TRBV28 to TRBJ2-7; D is possibly TRBD1 or TRBD2 (5 bases each). The CDR3 is made up of 14 amino acids. V was trimmed by 5 bases and J by 0 bases, leaving 11 bases between them. Germline values: CDR1 MDHEN, CDR2 SYDVKM. CDR3 protein: CASSGDRDSYEQYF. DNA for the CDR3: TGTGCCAGCAGTGGGGACCGTGACTCCTACGAGCAGTACTTC.

This clone was found once. The chain uses TRBV14 and TRBJ2-7; tentative D call: TRBD1 (5 bases). The CDR3 is 13 amino acids. Trimming took off 4 bases at V and 3 bases at J, with 10 bases between the two ends. The germline V gene encodes CDR1 SGHDN and CDR2 FVKESK. The CDR3 is CASSLRGIYEQYF. CDR3 DNA sequence: TGTGCCAGCAGCCTTAGGGGAATCTACGAGCAGTACTTC.

The rearrangement uses TRBV7-2 and TRBJ2-5; possibly TRBD2 for D (6 bases). The CDR3 consists of 15 residues. The ends were cut back, 3 bases at V and 5 bases at J, with 16 bases in the middle. In germline, CDR1 is SGHTA, CDR2 FQGNSA. CDR3 loop: CASSFYGGGGETQYF. CDR3 sequence (DNA): TGTGCCAGCAGCTTCTACGGGGGAGGCGGGGAGACCCAGTACTTC.

The gene calls are TRBV5-8 and TRBJ2-2; 12 bases align to TRBD2. Germline V gene sequence: CDR1 SGHTS, CDR2 YDEGEE. V gave up 0 bases and J gave up 1 base; unmatched junction bases: 4. This CDR3 is 18 amino acids long. The CDR3 loop reads CASSLELAGGQNTGELFF. DNA for the CDR3: TGTGCCAGCAGCTTGGAGCTAGCGGGGGGGCAGAACACCGGGGAGCTGTTTTTT.

The rearrangement joins TRBV16 to TRBJ2-7, with D perhaps TRBD1 or TRBD2 (6 bases each). Trimming pared 0 bases from V and 6 bases from J, leaving 12 bases between. The CDR3 totals 14 residues. Germline-derived CDR1 and CDR2 are KGHSY and FQNENV. The chain's CDR3 is CASSQSRGLVEQYF. CDR3 sequence (DNA): TGTGCCAGCAGCCAATCCCGGGGGCTTGTCGAGCAGTACTTC.

The gene calls are TRBV28 and TRBJ1-2; TRBD1 agrees at 12 bases. Germline V gene data show CDR1 as MDHEN and CDR2 as SYDVKM. This CDR3 is built from 14 residues. Trimming took 6 bases from V and 4 from J; bases not matched to a gene: 3. The CDR3 spells CASRRDRGLYGYTF. The DNA of the CDR3 is TGTGCCAGCAGACGGGACAGGGGGCTCTATGGCTACACCTTC.

The genes are TRBV7-2 and TRBJ2-7; D might be TRBD1 (5 bases). The germline V and J ends were trimmed by 3 bases and 3 bases, with 12 bases remaining between them. CDR3 size: 14 residues. Germline V gene sequence: CDR1 SGHTA, CDR2 FQGNSA. The DNA for the CDR3 is TGTGCCAGCAGCTTTCATCAGGGTGGCTACGAGCAGTACTTC. Encoded protein: CASSFHQGGYEQYF.

This chain joins TRBV4-2 and TRBJ2-2, with 11 nucleotides matching TRBD2. The CDR3 consists of 16 residues. Germline assignment: CDR1 LGHNA and CDR2 YNFKEQ. The junction had 6 bases not matched to a gene; V was cut back by 3 bases and J by 6 bases. The CDR3 sequence: CASSQTVAGGPGELFF. CDR3 bases: TGTGCCAGCAGCCAGACCGTAGCGGGAGGGCCCGGGGAGCTGTTTTTT.

This clone was detected only a few times. The gene calls are TRBV5-6 and TRBJ1-6; D is perhaps TRBD1 (5 bases). With 4 bases removed from V and 6 bases from J, the gap between germline ends came to 11 bases. The CDR3 extends over 14 amino acids. Germline V CDR1 and CDR2: SGHDT, YYEEEE. CDR3 DNA: TGTGCCAGCAGCACGGGACGGTCTAATTCACCCCTCCACTTT. It translates to CASSTGRSNSPLHF.

This chain uses TRBV10-3 with TRBJ2-1; D unclear. Germline values: CDR1 ENHRY, CDR2 SYGVKD. V was pared by 3 bases and J by 5 bases, with 11 bases between. The CDR3 covers 14 residues. The CDR3 bases are TGTGCCATCAGTGATACCGGATCCAACAATGAGCAGTTCTTC. Protein sequence: CAISDTGSNNEQFF.

The chain has TRBV5-8 and TRBJ2-7; D possibly corresponds to TRBD2 (5 bases). The CDR3 consists of 15 residues. The germline V gene encodes CDR1 SGHTS and CDR2 YDEGEE. V lost 4 bases to trimming and J lost 5 bases, with 19 bases between them. The CDR3 sequence: CASSKSVDWRNEQYF. DNA for the CDR3: TGTGCCAGCAGCAAATCCGTAGATTGGAGGAACGAGCAGTACTTC.